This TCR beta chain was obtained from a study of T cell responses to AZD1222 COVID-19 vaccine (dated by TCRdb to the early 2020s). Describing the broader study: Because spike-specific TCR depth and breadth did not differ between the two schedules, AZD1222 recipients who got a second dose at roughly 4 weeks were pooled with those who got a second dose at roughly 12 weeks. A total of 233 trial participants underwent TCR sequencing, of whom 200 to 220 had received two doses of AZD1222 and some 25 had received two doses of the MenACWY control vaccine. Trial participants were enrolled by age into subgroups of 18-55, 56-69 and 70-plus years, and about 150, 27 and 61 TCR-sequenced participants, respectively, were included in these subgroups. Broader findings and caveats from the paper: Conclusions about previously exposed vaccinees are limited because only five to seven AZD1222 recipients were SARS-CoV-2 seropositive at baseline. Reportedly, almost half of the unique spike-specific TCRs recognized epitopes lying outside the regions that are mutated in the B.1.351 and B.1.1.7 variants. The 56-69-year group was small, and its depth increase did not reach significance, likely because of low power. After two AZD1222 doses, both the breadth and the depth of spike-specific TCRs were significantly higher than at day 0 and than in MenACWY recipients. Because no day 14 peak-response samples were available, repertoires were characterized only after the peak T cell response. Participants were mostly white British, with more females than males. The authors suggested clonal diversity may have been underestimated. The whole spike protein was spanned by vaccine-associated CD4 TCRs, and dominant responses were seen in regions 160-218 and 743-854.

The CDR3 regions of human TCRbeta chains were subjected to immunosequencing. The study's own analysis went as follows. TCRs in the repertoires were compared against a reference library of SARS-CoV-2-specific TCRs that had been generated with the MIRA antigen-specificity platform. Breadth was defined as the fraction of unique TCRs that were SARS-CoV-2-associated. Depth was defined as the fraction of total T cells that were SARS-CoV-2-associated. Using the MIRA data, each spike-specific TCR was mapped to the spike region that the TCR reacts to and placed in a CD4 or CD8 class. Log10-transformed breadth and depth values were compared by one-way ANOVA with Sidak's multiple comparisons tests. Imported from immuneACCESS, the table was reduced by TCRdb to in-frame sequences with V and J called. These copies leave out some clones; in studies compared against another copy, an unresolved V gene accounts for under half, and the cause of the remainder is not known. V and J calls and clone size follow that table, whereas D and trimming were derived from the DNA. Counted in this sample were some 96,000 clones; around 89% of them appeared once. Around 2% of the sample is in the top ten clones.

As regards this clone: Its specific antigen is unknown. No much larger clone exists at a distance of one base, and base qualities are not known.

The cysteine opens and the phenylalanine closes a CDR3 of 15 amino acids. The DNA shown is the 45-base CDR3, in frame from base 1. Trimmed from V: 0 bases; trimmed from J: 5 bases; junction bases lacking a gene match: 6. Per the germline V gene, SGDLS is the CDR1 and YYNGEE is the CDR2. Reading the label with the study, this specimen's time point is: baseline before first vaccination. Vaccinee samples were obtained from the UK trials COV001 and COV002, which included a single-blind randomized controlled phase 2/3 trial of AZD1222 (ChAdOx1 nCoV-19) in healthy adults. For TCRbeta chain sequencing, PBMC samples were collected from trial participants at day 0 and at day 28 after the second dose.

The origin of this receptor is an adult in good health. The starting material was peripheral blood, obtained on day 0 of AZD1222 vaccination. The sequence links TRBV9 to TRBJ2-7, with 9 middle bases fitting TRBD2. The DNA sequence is TGTGCCAGCAGCGTAGCCGCGGGAGGGGGGAACGAGCAGTACTTC. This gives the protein CASSVAAGGGNEQYF. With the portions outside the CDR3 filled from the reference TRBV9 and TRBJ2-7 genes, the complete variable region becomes DSGVTQTPKHLITATGQRVTLRCSPRSGDLSVYWYQQSLDQGLQFLIQYYNGEERAKGNILERFSAQQFPDLHSELNLSSLELGDSALYFCASSVAAGGGNEQYFGPGTRLTVT.